These 32 T cell receptor beta chains came from one sample sequenced in a study of vaccination and CD4 T cells after COVID-19. For these TCRs, the target antigens are not known. The study sequenced cultured CD4+ T cell DNA using the Oncomine TCR Beta short-read assay. TCRdb reanalysed the PCR reads using MiXCR and keeps one entry per CDR3 protein. The sample contains about 23,000 distinct CDR3 sequences, around two thirds of which appear only once. Described treatment: approximately 11-day PBMC culture with coronavirus spike peptide pools or control peptides (ViraFEST assay). The sample here was CD4+ T cells from blood, cultured in vitro, taken after SARS-CoV-2 vaccination. The receptors stem from a human donor who received a COVID-19 vaccine.

This clonotype occurred once. This chain connects TRBV2 to TRBJ2-7, with D perhaps TRBD1 (8 bases). The CDR3 totals 14 residues. Germline CDR1 and CDR2: SNHLY and FYNNEI. V was clipped by 4 bases and J by 7 bases, with 17 bases between them. The CDR3 nucleotides read TGTGCCAGCAGTGGCTATAACAGGGGGGGGGAGCAGTACTTC. Its translation is CASSGYNRGGEQYF.

As to this clonotype: An end of the junction does not agree with germline; a read error may underlie this. The V gene is TRBV7-2, the J gene TRBJ2-3; D uncertain. The CDR3 spans 14 residues. Germline V gene sequence: CDR1 SGHTA, CDR2 FQGNSA. The CDR3 spells CASSVADGTDTQYF. CDR3 coding DNA: TGTGCCAGCAGCGTAGCCGATGGCACAGATACGCAGTATTTT.

This sequence joins TRBV12-3 or TRBV12-4 and TRBJ1-5; no clear D gene. V dropped 7 bases and J dropped 7 bases, with 14 bases sitting between them. This CDR3 is 13 amino acids long. CDR3 loop: CASNPSGVQPQHF. In DNA, the CDR3 is TGTGCCAGCAATCCCTCTGGGGTCCAGCCCCAGCATTTT.

The J gene is TRBJ2-5, the V gene TRBV12-3 or TRBV12-4; perhaps TRBD1 as D (6 bases). Trimming left V 5 bases short and J 2 bases short, with 15 bases between. This CDR3 has 15 residues. The CDR3 DNA reads as TGTGCCAGCAGTAGCTCGGGACACCTACAAGAGACCCAGTACTTC. Protein product: CASSSSGHLQETQYF.

The table lists this clonotype with a few counts. The chain recombines TRBV2 with TRBJ1-5, with 8 bases matching TRBD1. CDR1 is SNHLY, CDR2 FYNNEI, per germline. The V and J ends lost 5 bases and 2 bases, in that order; junction bases with no gene match: 5. The CDR3 has 15 residues. In nucleotides, the CDR3 is TGTGCCAGCAGTCCTACGACAGGGGGCAATCAGCCCCAGCATTTT. This encodes CASSPTTGGNQPQHF.

The rearrangement links TRBV21-1 to TRBJ1-6; TRBD1 is taken as the D call from the table, unchecked against the DNA. TRBV21-1 is described as a pseudogene. The CDR3 runs 14 residues. This CDR3 reads CASSNTGLSSPLHF. CDR3 in DNA: TGTGCCAGCAGCAATACAGGGCTTTCGTCACCCCTCCACTTT.

V gene TRBV21-1 combines with J gene TRBJ1-5. TRBV21-1 is classified as a pseudogene. CDR3 length: 13 residues. The CDR3 DNA reads TGTGCCAGCAGCAAAAACAGCAATCAGCCCCAGCATTTT. It is translated as CASSKNSNQPQHF.

V gene TRBV5-1 combines with J gene TRBJ2-3, with 9 bases identical to TRBD2. CDR1 and CDR2 (germline): SGHRS, YFSETQ. J gave up 5 bases and V 4 bases, and 11 bases lay outside the gene matches. There are 16 residues in the CDR3. The CDR3 is CASSIIPSGEGDTQYF. CDR3 nucleotides: TGCGCCAGCAGCATAATACCTAGCGGGGAGGGAGATACGCAGTATTTT.

The chain links TRBV6-1 to TRBJ1-2, with 8 positions matching TRBD1. There are 15 residues in the CDR3. Germline V gene sequence: CDR1 MNHNS, CDR2 SASEGT. V trimming: 6 bases; J trimming: 6 bases; junction bases outside the gene matches: 12. CDR3 region: CASSPWRPQGDGYTF. Written as DNA, the CDR3 is TGTGCCAGCAGCCCATGGCGTCCACAGGGGGATGGCTACACCTTC.

The chain's CDR3 is CASSYGTGLNTQYF. CDR3 in DNA: TGTGCCAGCAGTTATGGGACAGGGTTGAATACGCAGTATTTT. The V and J genes are TRBV6-5 and TRBJ2-3, with 9 nucleotides matching TRBD1. Germline CDR1 is MNHEY and CDR2 is SVGAGI. The CDR3 sequence is 14 residues long. The V segment lost 3 bases and the J segment 7 bases; nucleotides outside the gene matches: 5.

The chain recombines TRBV10-3 with TRBJ2-3; TRBD2 matches 11 bases. CDR3 size: 15 residues. CDR1 is ENHRY and CDR2 is SYGVKD in the germline V gene. Trimming at V came to 4 bases and at J to 5 bases, leaving 5 bases not matched to a gene. CDR3 nucleotides: TGTGCCATCAGTGTAGCGGGGGGGCAAGGAGATACGCAGTATTTT. It encodes CAISVAGGQGDTQYF.

This chain joins TRBV9 and TRBJ1-6; no reliable D call. In germline, CDR1 is SGDLS, CDR2 YYNGEE. The V gene lost 0 bases and the J gene lost 8 bases, with 12 bases spanning the gap. The length of the CDR3 is 15 residues. CDR3 amino acids: CASSVAPLVDSPLHF. Written as DNA, the CDR3 is TGTGCCAGCAGCGTAGCCCCACTAGTAGATTCACCCCTCCACTTT.

The chain employs TRBV6-1 and TRBJ2-3; D is unresolved. The CDR3 covers 11 residues. Between the trimmed V and J ends, which lost 4 bases and 6 bases, there was a span of 5 bases. Germline assignment: CDR1 MNHNS and CDR2 SASEGT. The CDR3 reads CASSGFDTQYF. CDR3 bases: TGTGCCAGCAGTGGTTTTGATACGCAGTATTTT.

The chain recombines TRBV6-5 with TRBJ2-7; D is undetermined. This CDR3 is built from 17 residues. Trimming took off 0 bases at V and 2 bases at J, with 17 bases between the two ends. Germline CDR1 and CDR2: MNHEY and SVGAGI. In DNA, the CDR3 is TGTGCCAGCAGTTACTCGTGGACCCCGGACCGGCCCTACGAGCAGTACTTC. This encodes CASSYSWTPDRPYEQYF.

This clonotype came up once. The rearrangement uses TRBV10-1 and TRBJ2-3; 12 nucleotides agree with TRBD2. This CDR3 has 16 amino acids. V lost 0 bases to trimming and J lost 5 bases; unmatched junction nucleotides: 3. Germline-derived CDR1 and CDR2 are WNHNN and SYGVQD (reference sequence). CDR3 loop: CASSESRLAGVDTQYF. DNA for the CDR3: TGCGCCAGCAGTGAGTCGAGACTAGCGGGGGTAGATACGCAGTATTTT.

This clonotype was counted a single time. The genes are TRBV21-1 and TRBJ2-5; the D call TRBD1 from the table was never checked on the DNA. TRBV21-1 is a known pseudogene. This CDR3 has 15 residues. CDR3 protein: CASSIRATGGETQYF. The CDR3 nucleotides are TGTGCCAGCAGCATTAGGGCGACAGGGGGAGAGACCCAGTACTTC.

This clonotype turned up a few times. The chain combines TRBV5-4 with TRBJ2-5; D may be TRBD1 (6 bases). This CDR3 is built from 14 residues. CDR1 and CDR2 (germline): SGHNT, YYREEE (reference sequence). V was pared by 5 bases and J by 3 bases, with 14 bases between. The CDR3 DNA sequence: TGTGCCAGCAGTCGGGGACAACCGGAAGAGACCCAGTACTTC. Its protein product is CASSRGQPEETQYF.

The gene calls are TRBV7-3 and TRBJ1-1; no clear D. The CDR3 is 14 residues long. Germline CDR1 is SGHTA and CDR2 is FQGTGA. V lost 2 bases and J lost 8, with 15 bases in between. CDR3 DNA sequence: TGTGCCAGCAGCTTACATTTGTCGAGTCCCGAAGCTTTCTTT. Residues: CASSLHLSSPEAFF.

This chain joins TRBV30 and TRBJ2-2; 8 nucleotides agree with TRBD1. Germline-derived CDR1 and CDR2 are GTSNPN and SVGIG (reference sequence). V lost 3 bases and J lost 7; bases outside the gene matches: 7. CDR3 length equals 14 residues. The CDR3 DNA sequence: TGTGCCTGGAGGCGGGGCAGGGGGCACGGGGAGCTGTTTTTT. Translated, it gives CAWRRGRGHGELFF. Using reference TRBV30 and TRBJ2-2 for the parts outside the CDR3, the full variable domain is SQTIHQWPATLVQPVGSPLSLECTVEGTSNPNLYWYRQAAGRGLQLLFYSVGIGQISSEVPQNLSASRPQDRQFILSSKKLLLSDSGFYLCAWRRGRGHGELFFGEGSRLTVL.

Only a few counts were recorded for this clonotype. The rearrangement uses TRBV6-1 and TRBJ2-5, with D unresolved. The CDR3 length is 16 residues. Germline V gene data show CDR1 as MNHNS and CDR2 as SASEGT. Trimming took off 3 bases at V and 1 base at J, with 15 bases between the two ends. CDR3 in amino acids: CASSEMAEQPQETQYF. The CDR3 DNA is TGTGCCAGCAGTGAGATGGCAGAGCAACCCCAAGAGACCCAGTACTTC.

This clonotype was observed a few times. The chain recombines TRBV24-1 with TRBJ2-3; D perhaps matches TRBD2 (6 bases). Germline V gene sequence: CDR1 KGHDR, CDR2 SFDVKD. The CDR3 extends over 14 amino acids. V was shortened by 2 bases and J by 6 bases, with 11 bases between the two germline ends. The DNA for the CDR3 is TGTGCCACCAGTGATTCCGACCTAGCGGATACGCAGTATTTT. Its translation is CATSDSDLADTQYF.

The rearrangement uses TRBV6-5 and TRBJ2-3, with D perhaps matching TRBD2 (6 bases). Germline CDR1 and CDR2: MNHEY and SVGAGI. V was clipped by 2 bases and J by 6 bases, with 18 bases between them. The CDR3 runs to 16 residues. Here the CDR3 DNA reads TGTGCCAGCAGTTACGGTGGCAGCTGGAGGGGCGATACGCAGTATTTT. Encoded protein: CASSYGGSWRGDTQYF.

The V and J genes are TRBV6-1 and TRBJ2-7; D is unresolved. Germline CDR1 and CDR2: MNHNS and SASEGT. This CDR3 region has 14 residues. Trimming cost V 0 bases and J 1 base, with 7 bases left between them. DNA for the CDR3: TGTGCCAGCAGTGAAGCTACAGATTCCTACGAGCAGTACTTC. It encodes CASSEATDSYEQYF.

With respect to this clonotype: One end of the junction varies from germline; a read error may be responsible. The J gene is TRBJ2-3, the V gene TRBV15; D unresolved. The CDR3 contains 15 residues. Germline V CDR1 and CDR2: LNHNV, YYDKDF (reference sequence). CDR3 DNA: TGTGCCACCAGCCTAAATATTTTGATCACAGACACGCAGTATTTT. Translated: CATSLNILITDTQYF.

This chain connects TRBV20-1 to TRBJ2-7; 7 nucleotides match TRBD1. The junction had 5 bases not matched to a gene; V was cut back by 6 bases and J by 6 bases. CDR1 is DFQATT, CDR2 SNEGSKA, per germline (reference sequence). This CDR3 has 11 residues. CDR3 bases: TGCAGTGCATACGACAGGGCCGAGCAGTACTTC. This sequence encodes CSAYDRAEQYF.

The chain uses TRBV11-3 and TRBJ2-5, with a possible D match to TRBD2 (6 bases). Per the germline V gene, CDR1 is SGHNT and CDR2 is YENEEA. The CDR3 covers 14 residues. V was clipped by 5 bases and J by 2 bases, with 12 bases between them. For the CDR3, the DNA is TGTGCCAGCAGCCCGGGACTTGCACAAGAGACCCAGTACTTC. Protein product: CASSPGLAQETQYF.

The CDR3 bases are TGTGCCAGCACAGACAGGGTCACAGATACGCAGTATTTT. Protein: CASTDRVTDTQYF. The chain links TRBV7-2 to TRBJ2-3; 7 bases are shared with TRBD1. V shed 7 bases, J shed 2 bases, and the junction held 3 bases outside the gene matches. The CDR3 loop spans 13 amino acids. CDR1 and CDR2 (germline): SGHTA, FQGNSA.

The sample holds a few counts of this clonotype. This sequence joins TRBV6-1 and TRBJ1-2; no clear D. From germline, CDR1 is MNHNS and CDR2 SASEGT. The CDR3 is made up of 13 amino acids. V was pared by 2 bases and J by 3 bases, with 7 bases between. The CDR3, as DNA: TGTGCCAGCAGTGAAAGGCAGGACTATGGCTACACCTTC. It codes for CASSERQDYGYTF.

J is TRBJ2-3 and V is TRBV29-1; the match to TRBD2 covers 10 bases. The V gene's germline CDR1 is SQVTM and CDR2 ANQGSEA. The junction had 14 bases not matched to a gene; V was cut back by 2 bases and J by 0 bases. There are 19 residues in the CDR3. The CDR3 here is CSVEIRGKTSGTSTDTQYF. Here the CDR3 DNA reads TGCAGCGTTGAAATTCGGGGCAAAACTAGCGGGACGAGCACAGATACGCAGTATTTT.

The rearrangement joins TRBV30 to TRBJ1-5; D gene uncertain. CDR1 and CDR2 from the germline V gene are GTSNPN and SVGIG (reference sequence). Trimming took 4 bases from V and 0 from J, leaving 13 bases between them. The CDR3 runs to 15 residues. CDR3 loop: CAWTGKLYSNQPQHF. CDR3 DNA sequence: TGTGCCTGGACAGGCAAACTTTATAGCAATCAGCCCCAGCATTTT.

This clonotype was seen more than once but under ten times. This chain uses TRBV24-1 with TRBJ1-2, with 10 bases lining up with TRBD1. CDR1 is KGHDR, CDR2 SFDVKD, per germline. Unmatched junction bases numbered 3, after V lost 7 bases and J lost 5 bases. CDR3 length: 13 residues. The CDR3 DNA is TGTGCCACCAGGGACAGGGGGAAGTATGGCTACACCTTC. It codes for CATRDRGKYGYTF.

This sequence joins TRBV24-1 and TRBJ2-5; 11 bases align to TRBD1. Germline CDR1 reads KGHDR; CDR2 reads SFDVKD. The trim removed 0 bases at V and 3 bases at J, leaving 2 bases unmatched. CDR3 length: 16 amino acids. CDR3 nucleotides: TGTGCCACCAGTGATTTGGGGACAGGGGGGGAAGAGACCCAGTACTTC. Translated, it gives CATSDLGTGGEETQYF.